This entry is about one T cell receptor beta chain. As yet, its antigen is unknown. Germline V gene sequence: CDR1 MNHNY, CDR2 SVGAGI (reference sequence). This CDR3 comprises 14 residues. Primed by a sample-barcoded 5' primer and a J-beta primer mix, a second PCR proceeded for 7 to 11 cycles. A template-switch adaptor with 12 random nucleotides tagged each cDNA molecule. TCRdb used MiXCR to reprocess the 5' RACE reads, holding one entry per CDR3 protein. The sample has under 850,000 distinct CDR3 sequences; about 36% are singletons. This specimen belongs to a study of blood T cells in healthy people across ages. Overall study findings and caveats: Strong correlation linked observed beta diversity and percent naive T cells.

This clonotype originated in a man aged 18 to 29 in good health. The genes are TRBV6-6 and TRBJ2-5, with 7 nucleotides matching TRBD1. The J call may be in error: the DNA end matches TRBJ2-7 better. The specimen was blood. The CDR3 DNA is TGTGCCAGCAGTCATTCGACAGGGACGGGCGAGCAGTACTTC. It codes for CASSHSTGTGEQYF.